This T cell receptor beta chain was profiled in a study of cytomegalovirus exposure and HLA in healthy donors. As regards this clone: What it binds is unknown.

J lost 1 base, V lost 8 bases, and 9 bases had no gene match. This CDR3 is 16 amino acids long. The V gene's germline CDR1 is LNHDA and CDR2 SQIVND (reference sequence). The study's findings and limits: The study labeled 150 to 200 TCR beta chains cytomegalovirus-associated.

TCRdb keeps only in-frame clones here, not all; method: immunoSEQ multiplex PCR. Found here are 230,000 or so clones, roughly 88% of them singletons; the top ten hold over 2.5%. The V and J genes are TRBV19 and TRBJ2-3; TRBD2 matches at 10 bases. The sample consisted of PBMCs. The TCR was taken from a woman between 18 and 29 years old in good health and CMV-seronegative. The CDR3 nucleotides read TGTGCCAGTGGTTCTAGCGGGAGAGGAGGCACAGATACGCAGTATTTT. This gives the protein CASGSSGRGGTDTQYF.